The entry below gives a single T cell receptor (beta chain) sequence along with its context. Its antigen is not known. For donors with ophthalmopathy, the disease showed moderate-to-severe activity, reached CAS ≥3 and NOSPECS ≥4, and had lasted under 3 months. RNA transcripts yielded amplified TCR beta CDR3 regions. Following a first-round RT-PCR that used HTBI primers, a second-round multiplex PCR was carried out. TCRdb redid the calling of the multiplex PCR reads with MiXCR, one entry per CDR3 protein. This sample yields 300,000 or so distinct CDR3 sequences, of which 17% are seen a single time; 10% to 15% belongs to the top ten. The trim removed 1 base at V and 5 bases at J, leaving 2 bases unmatched. CDR3 length equals 13 residues. Germline-derived CDR1 and CDR2 are LGHDT and YNNKEL (reference sequence). The data were obtained in a study of Graves' ophthalmopathy and Graves' hyperthyroidism. General study findings and limits: At approximately 70% sensitivity and 72.22% specificity, the model predicted progression of the ophthalmopathy.

The specimen was peripheral blood. The J gene is TRBJ2-7, the V gene TRBV3-1; 7 positions agree with TRBD2. This sequence was found in an adult man with Graves' ophthalmopathy. The CDR3 coding sequence is TGTGCCAGCAGCCAAGTCCGGGGGGACGAGCAGTACTTC. As protein: CASSQVRGDEQYF.